Shown below are 18 T cell receptor beta chains from a single sample sequenced in a study of memory B cells and T cells in multiple sclerosis (dated by TCRdb to between 2017 and 2018). The method behind the library was the immunoSEQ multiplex PCR assay. The immuneACCESS repertoire file appears here via TCRdb, limited to in-frame rearrangements. These files lack a portion of the clones; in checked studies, under half of the deficit traces to unresolved V genes, and the cause of the others is not known. This sample holds about 14,000 clones; almost 70% were observed only once. The ten largest clones add up to roughly 2.3% of the sample. Input material: memory (CD45RO+) CD4+ T cells from blood. The cell subset or site label on this specimen signifies: CD45RO+ memory T cells sorted from peripheral blood. The receptor source for this set is a human donor with multiple sclerosis.

This clone appeared a few times. V is TRBV19 and J is TRBJ1-1; D is possibly TRBD1 (5 bases). The germline V gene encodes CDR1 LNHDA and CDR2 SQIVND (reference sequence). Between the trimmed V and J ends, which lost 6 bases and 3 bases, there was a span of 17 bases. This CDR3 has 15 amino acids. The CDR3 DNA reads as TGTGCCAGTAGAACAGGTTTTCGGTTAGACACTGAAGCTTTCTTT. It codes for CASRTGFRLDTEAFF. Combining the CDR3 with reference TRBV19 and TRBJ1-1 gives the whole variable domain DGGITQSPKYLFRKEGQNVTLSCEQNLNHDAMYWYRQDPGQGLRLIYYSQIVNDFQKGDIAEGYSVSREKKESFPLTVTSAQKNPTAFYLCASRTGFRLDTEAFFGQGTRLTVV.

The sample holds one count of this clone. V usage is TRBV2 and J usage is TRBJ2-7; unclear D gene. The CDR3 loop spans 15 amino acids. Germline lookup yields CDR1 SNHLY and CDR2 FYNNEI. Trimming cost V 4 bases and J 0 bases, with 13 bases left between them. CDR3 nucleotide sequence: TGTGCCAGCAGTGTTGGCAGGCTGAGCTCCTACGAGCAGTACTTC. Its translation is CASSVGRLSSYEQYF.

This clone was counted a few times. The CDR3 sequence: CASSEAWSDYGYTF. As DNA, the CDR3 is TGTGCCAGCAGTGAAGCGTGGTCAGACTATGGCTACACCTTC. The genes are TRBV6-1 and TRBJ1-2; D remains unclear. V shed 0 bases and J shed 3 bases, with 8 bases lying between them. Germline loops: CDR1 MNHNS, CDR2 SASEGT. This CDR3 has 14 residues.

This clone occurred a few times. The rearrangement links TRBV5-4 to TRBJ1-1; D gene ambiguous. With 1 base removed from V and 4 bases from J, the gap between germline ends came to 11 bases. The germline CDR1 and CDR2 sequences are SGHNT and YYREEE (reference sequence). The CDR3 sequence is 14 residues long. CDR3 bases: TGTGCCAGCAGCTTGACGCAGGCTGCCACTGAAGCTTTCTTT. It codes for CASSLTQAATEAFF.

The chain links TRBV5-1 to TRBJ2-3, with 7 bases matching TRBD2. Unmatched junction bases numbered 6, after V lost 4 bases and J lost 4 bases. The V gene's germline CDR1 is SGHRS and CDR2 YFSETQ. The CDR3 covers 14 residues. CDR3 bases: TGCGCCAGCAGCCCTGGACTAGTGTCAGATACGCAGTATTTT. It specifies CASSPGLVSDTQYF.

V is TRBV5-4 and J is TRBJ2-1; TRBD1 matches at 9 bases. Trimming at V came to 1 base and at J to 4 bases, leaving 3 bases not matched to a gene. Germline V gene data show CDR1 as SGHNT and CDR2 as YYREEE (reference sequence). The CDR3 length is 15 residues. Here the CDR3 DNA reads TGTGCCAGCAGCTTGCCGGGACAGGGATACAATGAGCAGTTCTTC. Amino acid sequence: CASSLPGQGYNEQFF.

The chain employs TRBV5-1 and TRBJ1-6; no definite D call. CDR1 SGHRS and CDR2 YFSETQ come from the germline V gene. V was trimmed by 5 bases and J by 8 bases, leaving 14 bases between them. The CDR3 runs to 14 residues. The CDR3 here is CASSNSGWDSPLHF. The DNA for the CDR3 is TGCGCCAGCAGTAACAGCGGCTGGGATTCACCCCTCCACTTT.

This clone has a handful of counts. Other DNA sequences in the sample encode the same CDR3. The V call is TRBV29-1, the J call TRBJ1-2, with D unresolved. Trimming removed 0 bases at V and 5 bases at J, with 19 bases between. The CDR3 loop spans 16 amino acids. CDR1 SQVTM and CDR2 ANQGSEA come from the germline V gene. The CDR3 reads CSVEDFEALSSYGYTF. The DNA of the CDR3 is TGCAGCGTTGAAGACTTTGAAGCGCTCTCTTCATATGGCTACACCTTC.

This clone was counted only a few times. This chain links TRBV5-6 with TRBJ1-5, with D hard to call. The CDR3 has 14 amino acids. Germline CDR1 is SGHDT and CDR2 is YYEEEE. V was pared by 1 base and J by 0 bases, with 5 bases between. As DNA, the CDR3 is TGTGCCAGCAGCTTGCTGGCTAGCAATCAGCCCCAGCATTTT. Its translation: CASSLLASNQPQHF.

This clone occurred a few times. The chain carries TRBV19 and TRBJ1-2, with D possibly matching TRBD1 (6 bases). This CDR3 has 15 amino acids. Germline CDR1 and CDR2: LNHDA and SQIVND (reference sequence). Trimming cost V 3 bases and J 2 bases, with 13 bases left between them. The CDR3, as DNA: TGTGCCAGTAGTATCACCGGGACAACGAACTATGGCTACACCTTC. Encoded protein: CASSITGTTNYGYTF.

In its sample, this clone was seen a few times. The chain is built from TRBV7-8 and TRBJ1-1; perhaps TRBD1 as D (5 bases). Trimming shortened V by 5 bases and J by 0 bases, and 16 bases separated the two germline ends. The CDR3 extends over 16 amino acids. CDR1 and CDR2 (germline): SGHVS, FQNEAQ. CDR3 protein: CASSRDSRLVNTEAFF. CDR3 bases: TGTGCCAGCAGCCGAGACAGTCGGCTGGTGAACACTGAAGCTTTCTTT.

The chain recombines TRBV21-1 with TRBJ2-1; the table's D call, TRBD2, was not checked against the DNA. TRBV21-1 is reported as a pseudogene. CDR3 size: 14 residues. The CDR3, as DNA: TGTGCCAGCAACCGGACTAGCGGGAGTAGTGAGCAGTTCTTC. It codes for CASNRTSGSSEQFF.

The V call is TRBV5-1, the J call TRBJ2-3; 14 nucleotides line up with TRBD2. The germline gives CDR1 SGHRS, CDR2 YFSETQ. The V segment lost 3 bases and the J segment 1 base; nucleotides outside the gene matches: 4. This CDR3 is built from 17 residues. CDR3 loop: CASSWGLAGDRTDTQYF. For the CDR3, the DNA is TGCGCCAGCAGCTGGGGACTAGCGGGGGACCGCACAGATACGCAGTATTTT.

This chain uses TRBV10-2 with TRBJ1-1; 7 nucleotides agree with TRBD1. CDR1 and CDR2 from the germline V gene are WSHSY and SAAADI. This CDR3 spans 11 amino acids. V gave up 8 bases and J gave up 6 bases; unmatched junction bases: 3. Here the CDR3 DNA reads TGCGCCAGCTCGACAGGGTCTGAAGCTTTCTTT. This gives the protein CASSTGSEAFF.

The chain carries TRBV28 and TRBJ1-4, with 7 bases fitting TRBD1. V trimming: 3 bases; J trimming: 0 bases; junction bases outside the gene matches: 1. CDR3 length equals 15 residues. Germline V gives CDR1 MDHEN, CDR2 SYDVKM. The CDR3 here is CASSFRGPTNEKLFF. The CDR3 DNA is TGTGCCAGCAGTTTTAGGGGGCCAACTAATGAAAAACTGTTTTTT.

This chain connects TRBV2 to TRBJ1-1; 7 bases agree with TRBD1. This CDR3 has 14 amino acids. Trimming removed 6 bases from V and 2 bases from J; junction bases left unmatched: 6. CDR1 and CDR2 (germline): SNHLY, FYNNEI. The CDR3 sequence: CASRADRVNTEAFF. Written as DNA, the CDR3 is TGTGCCAGCAGAGCCGACAGGGTTAACACTGAAGCTTTCTTT.

The chain employs TRBV15 and TRBJ1-2; D remains ambiguous. The CDR3 spans 14 residues. CDR1 is LNHNV and CDR2 is YYDKDF in the germline V gene (reference sequence). V was shortened by 0 bases and J by 10 bases, with 15 bases between the two germline ends. CDR3 sequence reads: CATSRDQKSYFYTF. In DNA form, the CDR3 reads TGTGCCACCAGCAGAGATCAGAAATCGTATTTCTACACCTTC.

This sequence joins TRBV5-1 and TRBJ2-6, with TRBD2 as a possible D gene (5 bases). Germline V gives CDR1 SGHRS, CDR2 YFSETQ. Trimming removed 6 bases at V and 4 bases at J, with 14 bases between. The CDR3 loop spans 15 amino acids. The CDR3 reads CASTQPGSGANVLTF. In DNA, the CDR3 is TGCGCCAGCACCCAACCGGGATCCGGGGCCAACGTCCTGACTTTC.